This TCR beta chain was recorded in a study of cytomegalovirus exposure and HLA in healthy donors. Study details: There were fewer than 130 million unique TCR beta sequences, drawn from about 179 million T cells, in an earlier analysis. Study-wide results and limits: An apparent linkage of common viral pathogens to several of the most significant clusters emerged in a later analysis.

The CDR3 extends over 14 amino acids. With 1 base clipped from V and 6 bases from J, the junction kept 1 base outside the gene matches. CDR1 is LGHNA, CDR2 YNFKEQ, per germline. The PCR contained 60 Vbeta and 13 Jbeta primers. Sequenced by immunoSEQ multiplex PCR; TCRdb stores in-frame clones only, minus some. The sample contains about 190,000 clones, 77% of which appear only once. A word on this clone: Its antigen remains unknown.

The TCR sequence derives from a woman aged 25 to 39 in good health and CMV-seropositive. Sequenced input: PBMCs. The J gene is TRBJ1-4, the V gene TRBV4-2; 8 bases are shared with TRBD1. CDR3 nucleotide sequence: TGTGCCAGCAGCCAAGGGACAGGGTATGAAAAACTGTTTTTT. Its protein is CASSQGTGYEKLFF.